Following are 10 T cell receptor beta chains from one sample sequenced in a study of CD8 T cells in ankylosing spondylitis. TCRdb independently ran MiXCR on the 5' RACE reads; one entry per CDR3 protein. This sample has 150,000 to 200,000 distinct CDR3 sequences; about 13% occur once, and the top ten carry approximately 15%. The material sequenced was blood, either unsorted or a sorted T cell fraction (not recorded which). These receptors were taken from a male donor with ankylosing spondylitis or in good health (not recorded which).

As DNA, the CDR3 is TGTGCCAGCAGCACTTCCACTCGGGATCAGCCCCAGCATTTT. Translated: CASSTSTRDQPQHF. The rearrangement links TRBV7-9 to TRBJ1-5, with D uncertain. V was cut by 5 bases and J by 5 bases, with 13 bases left in between. Germline V CDR1 and CDR2: SEHNR, FQNEAQ (reference sequence). The CDR3 consists of 14 residues.

This clonotype came up many times. The gene calls are TRBV12-3 or TRBV12-4 and TRBJ2-1; the D gene is possibly TRBD1 (6 bases). The CDR3 has 16 residues. V lost 5 bases and J 6 bases, leaving 20 bases between the germline ends. The CDR3, as DNA: TGTGCCAGCAGTCCTGTTTGGTGGCAGGACAGCAATGAGCAGTTCTTC. It encodes CASSPVWWQDSNEQFF.

Many counts were recorded for this clonotype. CDR3 amino acids: CASSLIGPPNEQFF. The CDR3 nucleotides read TGTGCCAGCAGCTTGATCGGGCCGCCCAATGAGCAGTTCTTC. The V call is TRBV5-6, the J call TRBJ2-1; D gene unclear. Trimming removed 1 base at V and 6 bases at J, with 11 bases between. The V gene's germline CDR1 is SGHDT and CDR2 YYEEEE. The CDR3 runs 14 residues.

The table lists this clonotype with a few counts. V and J are TRBV6-1 and TRBJ2-1; D is unclear. CDR3 length: 15 residues. Germline V gene data show CDR1 as MNHNS and CDR2 as SASEGT. The V end was cut by 5 bases, the J end by 1 base, with 12 bases between. This chain's CDR3 is CASSPSWGSYNEQFF. In DNA form, the CDR3 reads TGTGCCAGCAGTCCCAGTTGGGGATCCTACAATGAGCAGTTCTTC.

This clonotype was observed a handful of times. The rearrangement links TRBV27 to TRBJ2-7; 10 nucleotides match TRBD2. There are 15 residues in the CDR3. The trim removed 7 bases at V and 2 bases at J, leaving 8 bases unmatched. Per germline, CDR1 MNHEY and CDR2 SMNVEV (reference sequence). The CDR3 sequence: CASNTLAGETYEQYF. DNA for the CDR3: TGTGCCAGCAACACTCTAGCGGGGGAAACCTACGAGCAGTACTTC.

In this sample, this clonotype turned up many times. This rearrangement joins TRBV27 to TRBJ2-7; 7 bases line up with TRBD1. V was pared by 5 bases and J by 0 bases, with 4 bases of the junction left unmatched. This CDR3 is 14 amino acids long. CDR1 is MNHEY, CDR2 SMNVEV, per germline (reference sequence). The CDR3 reads CASSLDRSSYEQYF. The CDR3 bases are TGTGCCAGCAGTCTGGACAGGTCCTCCTACGAGCAGTACTTC.

The J gene is TRBJ1-1, the V gene TRBV27; no definite D call. The CDR3 loop spans 13 amino acids. Germline-derived CDR1 and CDR2 are MNHEY and SMNVEV (reference sequence). Between the trimmed V and J ends, which lost 4 bases and 2 bases, there was a span of 8 bases. CDR3 DNA sequence: TGTGCCAGCAGTTATCAGGAAAACACTGAAGCTTTCTTT. Translation: CASSYQENTEAFF.

Note on this clonotype: Given a much more abundant clone one base away, this may be a read error. The chain employs TRBV29-1 and TRBJ2-1; the D gene is possibly TRBD1 (6 bases). CDR3 size: 14 residues. CDR1 is SQVTM, CDR2 ANQGSEA, per germline. The CDR3 DNA sequence: TGCAGCGTTAGGGGGTTGGACTCCAACAATGAGCAGTTCTTC. Residues: CSVRGLDSNNEQFF.

This clonotype was picked up many times. In DNA, the CDR3 is TGTGCCAGCAGTTCAATGGGGGGTTTGAACACTGAAGCTTTCTTT. Translation: CASSSMGGLNTEAFF. The J gene is TRBJ1-1, the V gene TRBV27; possibly TRBD1 for D (5 bases). CDR3 length: 15 residues. Germline CDR1 MNHEY, CDR2 SMNVEV (reference sequence). The V gene lost 4 bases and the J gene lost 0 bases, with 12 bases spanning the gap.

This clonotype was picked up a small number of times. This chain uses TRBV29-1 with TRBJ1-2, with 8 bases aligning to TRBD1. Germline-derived CDR1 and CDR2 are SQVTM and ANQGSEA. The V gene end was trimmed by 6 bases and the J gene end by 3 bases; junction bases not matched to a gene: 9. This CDR3 has 14 residues. This CDR3 is CSVVTGEADYGYTF. The CDR3 nucleotides are TGCAGCGTGGTGACAGGGGAGGCTGACTATGGCTACACCTTC. Full variable domain (outside the CDR3, taken from reference TRBV29-1 and TRBJ1-2): SAVISQKPSRDICQRGTSLTIQCQVDSQVTMMFWYRQQPGQSLTLIATANQGSEATYESGFVIDKFPISRPNLTFSTLTVSNMSPEDSSIYLCSVVTGEADYGYTFGSGTRLTVV.